This passage covers 25 T cell receptor beta chains from one sample sequenced in a study of beta chain features in type 1 diabetes. Points from the study as a whole: Moderate but significant shortening of TCRB CDR3s was recorded in all four CD4+ subsets from Type 1 diabetes patients.

Their target antigens are unknown. Sequenced material consisted of expressed TCRB transcripts (all of the isolated RNA was reverse transcribed). Using immunoSEQ multiplex PCR, the repertoire was profiled, and TCRdb retains in-frame clones only, with some absent. The sample has a few hundred thousand clones; about 15% are singletons. Sample: naive CD4+ T cells from blood. These receptor sequences come from a man under 40 with type 1 diabetes.

The chain carries TRBV15 and TRBJ2-3; TRBD1 matches at 7 bases. Looked up from germline, CDR1 is LNHNV and CDR2 is YYDKDF (reference sequence). The CDR3 is 16 amino acids. Trimming removed 5 bases from V and 4 bases from J; junction bases left unmatched: 12. In DNA, the CDR3 is TGTGCCACCAGCGGCTTGACAGGGACGAGGGCAGATACGCAGTATTTT. Its protein product is CATSGLTGTRADTQYF.

This clone showed up just a few times. V gene TRBV29-1 combines with J gene TRBJ1-1; D ambiguous. The V gene lost 4 bases and the J gene lost 7 bases, with 13 bases spanning the gap. CDR1 SQVTM and CDR2 ANQGSEA come from the germline V gene. The CDR3 length is 12 residues. The CDR3 loop is CSVGGREIEAFF. The CDR3 nucleotides read TGCAGCGTTGGAGGACGGGAGATTGAAGCTTTCTTT.

This clone was seen only a few times. The chain has TRBV7-9 and TRBJ2-4; 7 bases match TRBD2. CDR3 size: 14 residues. Germline V CDR1 and CDR2: SEHNR, FQNEAQ (reference sequence). The trim removed 8 bases at V and 6 bases at J, leaving 10 bases unmatched. DNA for the CDR3: TGTGCCAGCGTTGCTAGCGGTGGAGTAAACATTCAGTACTTC. Encoded protein: CASVASGGVNIQYF.

This clone was seen only a few times. This rearrangement joins TRBV9 to TRBJ2-7; 8 bases align to TRBD1. The V gene end was trimmed by 4 bases and the J gene end by 7 bases; junction bases not matched to a gene: 7. Germline CDR1 SGDLS, CDR2 YYNGEE. There are 13 residues in the CDR3. CDR3 DNA: TGTGCCAGCAGCCCCGGACAGGGCGGTGAGCAGTACTTC. Protein sequence: CASSPGQGGEQYF.

J is TRBJ2-3 and V is TRBV4-1; 13 bases map to TRBD2. J lost 3 bases, V lost 1 base, and 7 bases had no gene match. Germline V gives CDR1 MGHRA, CDR2 YSYEKL. This CDR3 has 18 amino acids. The CDR3 region is CASSQVGLAGVITDTQYF. The CDR3 DNA sequence: TGCGCCAGCAGCCAAGTCGGACTAGCGGGAGTTATTACAGATACGCAGTATTTT.

Comment on this clone: Different DNA sequences within this sample yield the same CDR3. CDR3 sequence reads: CASTGDTDTQYF. CDR3 nucleotides: TGTGCCAGCACAGGGGACACAGATACGCAGTATTTT. The chain is built from TRBV6-5 and TRBJ2-3, with a weak D call TRBD1 (6 bases). Trimming left V 7 bases short and J 2 bases short, with 7 bases between. CDR1 and CDR2 (germline): MNHEY, SVGAGI. The length of the CDR3 is 12 residues.

V and J are TRBV10-3 and TRBJ1-2, with D unclear. CDR3 length equals 13 residues. The germline V and J ends were trimmed by 6 bases and 5 bases, with 13 bases remaining between them. Germline V gene lookup returns CDR1 ENHRY and CDR2 SYGVKD. The CDR3 region is CAIRAVSGYGYTF. The CDR3 region has the DNA TGTGCCATCAGGGCCGTCTCCGGGTATGGCTACACCTTC.

This clone has more than one count but fewer than ten. V and J are TRBV4-2 and TRBJ2-3; 9 bases are shared with TRBD2. The CDR3 runs to 18 residues. V gave up 0 bases and J gave up 0 bases; unmatched junction bases: 7. The germline CDR1 and CDR2 sequences are LGHNA and YNFKEQ. Written as DNA, the CDR3 is TGTGCCAGCAGCCAAGATGCTAGCGGGGATACTAGCACAGATACGCAGTATTTT. Protein sequence: CASSQDASGDTSTDTQYF.

This clone turned up a few times. The CDR3 nucleotides read TGTGCCAGTAGTGACAGCCCCCAGCCCCAGCATTTT. Translating gives CASSDSPQPQHF. The chain couples TRBV19 to TRBJ1-5; TRBD1 is a possible D gene (5 bases). Germline V gene sequence: CDR1 LNHDA, CDR2 SQIVND (reference sequence). V dropped 5 bases and J dropped 7 bases, with 9 bases sitting between them. This CDR3 contains 12 residues.

The chain is built from TRBV19 and TRBJ1-2; D is possibly TRBD1 (5 bases). The V end lost 5 bases, the J end lost 0 bases, and 10 bases lay between the germline ends. The germline CDR1 and CDR2 sequences are LNHDA and SQIVND (reference sequence). The CDR3 sequence is 14 residues long. The CDR3 DNA is TGTGCCAGTAGTCACAGGACCTCTAACTATGGCTACACCTTC. Translated, it gives CASSHRTSNYGYTF. The full variable domain, rest sourced from reference TRBV19 and TRBJ1-2, is DGGITQSPKYLFRKEGQNVTLSCEQNLNHDAMYWYRQDPGQGLRLIYYSQIVNDFQKGDIAEGYSVSREKKESFPLTVTSAQKNPTAFYLCASSHRTSNYGYTFGSGTRLTVV.

This clone has a handful of counts. The V and J genes are TRBV2 and TRBJ2-7; D unclear. The CDR3 is made up of 12 amino acids. CDR1 is SNHLY, CDR2 FYNNEI, per germline. V lost 4 bases and J 3 bases, leaving 7 bases between the germline ends. CDR3 nucleotides: TGTGCCAGCAGTGCACAGCACTACGAGCAGTACTTC. Translation: CASSAQHYEQYF.

The chain combines TRBV30 with TRBJ1-4, with 10 bases that match TRBD1. V lost 7 bases to trimming and J lost 6 bases; unmatched junction nucleotides: 5. The CDR3 length is 13 residues. Per the germline V gene, CDR1 is GTSNPN and CDR2 is SVGIG (reference sequence). CDR3 amino acids: CASAGQGYEKLFF. CDR3 DNA sequence: TGTGCCTCCGCGGGACAGGGGTATGAAAAACTGTTTTTT. Supplemented by reference TRBV30 and TRBJ1-4, the full variable domain reads SQTIHQWPATLVQPVGSPLSLECTVEGTSNPNLYWYRQAAGRGLQLLFYSVGIGQISSEVPQNLSASRPQDRQFILSSKKLLLSDSGFYLCASAGQGYEKLFFGSGTQLSVL.

V gene TRBV10-3 combines with J gene TRBJ2-5, with D tentatively TRBD2 (6 bases). The germline CDR1 and CDR2 sequences are ENHRY and SYGVKD. The V end lost 0 bases, the J end lost 4 bases, and 6 bases lay between the germline ends. The CDR3 loop spans 13 amino acids. CDR3 residues: CAISESGGETQYF. The CDR3 region has the DNA TGTGCCATCAGTGAGTCGGGAGGAGAGACCCAGTACTTC.

The chain couples TRBV9 to TRBJ1-3, with 7 bases fitting TRBD1. J lost 4 bases, V lost 0 bases, and 7 bases had no gene match. Germline loops: CDR1 SGDLS, CDR2 YYNGEE. The CDR3 sequence is 16 residues long. CDR3 sequence reads: CASSVEGPGQGNTIYF. The CDR3 nucleotides read TGTGCCAGCAGCGTAGAGGGACCGGGACAGGGAAACACCATATATTTT.

The table lists this clone with a few counts. V gene TRBV6-1 combines with J gene TRBJ2-7; possibly TRBD2 for D (5 bases). Between the trimmed V and J ends, which lost 0 bases and 8 bases, there was a span of 8 bases. Germline-derived CDR1 and CDR2 are MNHNS and SASEGT. The CDR3 runs 12 residues. CDR3 bases: TGTGCCAGCAGTGAAGCTAGCGCCCAGCAGTACTTC. Its protein product is CASSEASAQQYF.

The rearrangement joins TRBV9 to TRBJ2-7, with D perhaps TRBD2 (5 bases). Germline V lookup: CDR1 SGDLS, CDR2 YYNGEE. V lost 4 bases, J lost 6 bases, and 14 bases lay in between. This CDR3 has 13 residues. CDR3: CASSPRLSLEQYF. The CDR3 coding sequence is TGTGCCAGCAGCCCTCGACTATCCCTCGAGCAGTACTTC.

This clone has a handful of counts. This chain uses TRBV9 with TRBJ2-1, with 14 bases matching TRBD2. Germline V gene lookup returns CDR1 SGDLS and CDR2 YYNGEE. This CDR3 region has 19 residues. Germline trimming cut 0 bases from V and 1 base from J; bases unmatched to any gene: 6. The CDR3 DNA reads as TGTGCCAGCAGCGTAGGAGGGACTAGCGGGAGTCTTTCCTACAATGAGCAGTTCTTC. This encodes CASSVGGTSGSLSYNEQFF. Looking up the rest from reference TRBV9 and TRBJ2-1 gives the full variable domain: DSGVTQTPKHLITATGQRVTLRCSPRSGDLSVYWYQQSLDQGLQFLIQYYNGEERAKGNILERFSAQQFPDLHSELNLSSLELGDSALYFCASSVGGTSGSLSYNEQFFGPGTRLTVL.

This clone was detected only a few times. The chain recombines TRBV5-4 with TRBJ2-7; tentative D call: TRBD1 (5 bases). V lost 5 bases and J lost 2, with 14 bases in between. Germline V gives CDR1 SGHNT, CDR2 YYREEE (reference sequence). The CDR3 extends over 14 amino acids. CDR3 protein: CASSTQVGPYEQYF. The DNA for the CDR3 is TGTGCCAGCAGTACACAGGTCGGACCCTACGAGCAGTACTTC.

The chain has TRBV18 and TRBJ1-1; TRBD1 is a possible D gene (6 bases). Per the germline V gene, CDR1 is KGHSH and CDR2 is LQKENI. The V gene lost 2 bases and the J gene lost 5 bases, with 18 bases spanning the gap. The CDR3 is 16 residues long. The CDR3 region has the DNA TGTGCCAGCTCACCATCGATCTCACAGGGTTGGACTGAAGCTTTCTTT. Translating it yields CASSPSISQGWTEAFF.

The V gene is TRBV7-6, the J gene TRBJ2-7, with 8 bases matching TRBD1. This CDR3 has 15 amino acids. V gave up 2 bases and J gave up 2 bases; unmatched junction bases: 5. CDR1 is SGHVS, CDR2 FNYEAQ, per germline. The CDR3 nucleotides read TGTGCCAGCAGCTTACGCCAGGGGGCCACCTACGAGCAGTACTTC. This codes for CASSLRQGATYEQYF.

The CDR3 DNA is TGTGCCAGCAGCTCGAGACAGGGAAGCATGAACACTGAAGCTTTCTTT. This encodes CASSSRQGSMNTEAFF. The V gene is TRBV13, the J gene TRBJ1-1; 7 bases map to TRBD1. The length of the CDR3 is 16 residues. The J segment lost 0 bases and the V segment lost 4 bases, leaving 8 bases of the junction unmatched. The germline V gene has CDR1 PRHDT and CDR2 FYEKMQ (reference sequence).

J is TRBJ1-6 and V is TRBV10-3, with 11 nucleotides matching TRBD1. After removal of 2 bases from V and 8 bases from J, the junction contained 2 bases not matched to a gene. Per the germline V gene, CDR1 is ENHRY and CDR2 is SYGVKD. The CDR3 spans 15 residues. DNA for the CDR3: TGTGCCATCAGTGAGGGGACAGGGGGTTATTCACCCCTCCACTTT. Its protein product is CAISEGTGGYSPLHF.

This clone was counted once. The CDR3 nucleotides read TGTGCCAGCAATCGACAGGGGACCTATGGCTACACCTTC. Translation: CASNRQGTYGYTF. The rearrangement uses TRBV5-4 and TRBJ1-2; 8 bases fit TRBD1. CDR1 and CDR2 (germline): SGHNT, YYREEE (reference sequence). The CDR3 has 13 amino acids. V lost 6 bases, J lost 4 bases, and 5 bases stayed unmatched.

The rearrangement uses TRBV29-1 and TRBJ2-3, with 10 nucleotides matching TRBD2. J gave up 3 bases and V 6 bases, and 6 bases lay outside the gene matches. Germline CDR1 SQVTM, CDR2 ANQGSEA. The CDR3 has 14 residues. CDR3 bases: TGCAGCGTGGCCCTACTAGCGGGAACAGATACGCAGTATTTT. The encoded protein is CSVALLAGTDTQYF.

This rearrangement joins TRBV11-2 to TRBJ2-3; 10 bases agree with TRBD2. V lost 5 bases and J lost 5; bases outside the gene matches: 7. Per the germline V gene, CDR1 is SGHAT and CDR2 is FQNNGV. This CDR3 is 15 amino acids long. CDR3 bases: TGTGCCAGCAGCGGCAGACTAGCGGGTGGAGATACGCAGTATTTT. This encodes CASSGRLAGGDTQYF.